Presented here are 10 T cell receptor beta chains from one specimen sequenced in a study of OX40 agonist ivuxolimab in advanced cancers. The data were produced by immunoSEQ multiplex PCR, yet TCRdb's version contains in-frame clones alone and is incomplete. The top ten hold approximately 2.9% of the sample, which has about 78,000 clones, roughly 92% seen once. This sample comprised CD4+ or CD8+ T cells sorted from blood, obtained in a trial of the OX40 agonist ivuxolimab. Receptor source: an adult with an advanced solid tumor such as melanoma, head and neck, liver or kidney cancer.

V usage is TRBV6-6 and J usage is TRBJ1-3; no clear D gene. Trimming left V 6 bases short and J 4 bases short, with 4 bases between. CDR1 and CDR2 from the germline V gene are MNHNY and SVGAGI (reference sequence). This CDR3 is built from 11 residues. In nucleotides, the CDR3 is TGTGCCAGCAGCAACGGAAACACCATATATTTT. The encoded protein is CASSNGNTIYF.

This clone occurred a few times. This CDR3 is CASSRPGQTFYGYTF. The CDR3 DNA is TGTGCCAGCTCGCGCCCGGGACAGACCTTCTATGGCTACACCTTC. The chain has TRBV27 and TRBJ1-2; 7 bases agree with TRBD1. The J segment lost 4 bases and the V segment lost 8 bases, leaving 13 bases of the junction unmatched. The V gene's germline CDR1 is MNHEY and CDR2 SMNVEV (reference sequence). The CDR3 covers 15 residues.

CDR3 residues: CASSLEGNEQFF. The CDR3 nucleotides read TGTGCCAGCAGCCTAGAGGGCAATGAGCAGTTCTTC. The V gene is TRBV6-6, the J gene TRBJ2-1, with D possibly TRBD2 on 5 matching bases. Trimming took 6 bases from V and 6 from J, leaving 9 bases between them. There are 12 residues in the CDR3. The germline gives CDR1 MNHNY, CDR2 SVGAGI (reference sequence).

CDR3 region: CASSPVGEGRDTEAFF. The CDR3 nucleotides read TGTGCCAGCTCACCCGTAGGAGAGGGGAGGGACACTGAAGCTTTCTTT. The genes are TRBV18 and TRBJ1-1, with D possibly TRBD1 on 5 matching bases. V was pared by 3 bases and J by 3 bases, with 17 bases between. The germline V gene encodes CDR1 KGHSH and CDR2 LQKENI. This CDR3 comprises 16 residues. The full variable domain, in which reference TRBV18 and TRBJ1-1 provide the parts outside the CDR3, is NAGVMQNPRHLVRRRGQEARLRCSPMKGHSHVYWYRQLPEEGLKFMVYLQKENIIDESGMPKERFSAEFPKEGPSILRIQQVVRGDSAAYFCASSPVGEGRDTEAFFGQGTRLTVV.

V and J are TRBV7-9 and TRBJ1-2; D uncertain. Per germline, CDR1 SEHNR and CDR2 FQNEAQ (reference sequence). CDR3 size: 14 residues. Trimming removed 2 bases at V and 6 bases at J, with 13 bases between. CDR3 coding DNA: TGTGCCAGCAGCTTACTTGGGCAGGCAAATGGCTACACCTTC. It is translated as CASSLLGQANGYTF.

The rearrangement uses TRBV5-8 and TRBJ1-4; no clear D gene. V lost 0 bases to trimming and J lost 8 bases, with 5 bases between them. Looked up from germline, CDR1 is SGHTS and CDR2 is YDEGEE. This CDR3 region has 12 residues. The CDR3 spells CASSLDGEKLFF. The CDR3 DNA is TGTGCCAGCAGCTTGGATGGGGAAAAACTGTTTTTT.

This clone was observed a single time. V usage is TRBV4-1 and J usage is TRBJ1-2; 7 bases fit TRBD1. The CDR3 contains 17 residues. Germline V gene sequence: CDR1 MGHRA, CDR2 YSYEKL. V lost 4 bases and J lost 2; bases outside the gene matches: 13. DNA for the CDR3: TGCGCCAGCAGCCGCGGTCAGACAGGGATTATAAACTATGGCTACACCTTC. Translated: CASSRGQTGIINYGYTF.

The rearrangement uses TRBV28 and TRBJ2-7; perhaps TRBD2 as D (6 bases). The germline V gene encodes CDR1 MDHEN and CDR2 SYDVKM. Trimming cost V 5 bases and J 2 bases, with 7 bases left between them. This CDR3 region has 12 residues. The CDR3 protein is CASSGEAYEQYF. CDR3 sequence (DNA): TGTGCCAGCAGTGGGGAGGCCTACGAGCAGTACTTC.

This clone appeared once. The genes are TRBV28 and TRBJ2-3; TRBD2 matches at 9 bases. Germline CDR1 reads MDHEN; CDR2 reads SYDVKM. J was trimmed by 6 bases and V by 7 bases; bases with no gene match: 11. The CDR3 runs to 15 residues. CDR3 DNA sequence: TGTGCCAGCAATGGGAGCGGGAGGCTTCGGGATACGCAGTATTTT. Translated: CASNGSGRLRDTQYF.

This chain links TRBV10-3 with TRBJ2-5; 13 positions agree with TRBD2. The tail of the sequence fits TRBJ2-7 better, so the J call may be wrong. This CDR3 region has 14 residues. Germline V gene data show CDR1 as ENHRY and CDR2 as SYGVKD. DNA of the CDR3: TGTGCCGCGACTAGCGGGGGGTCCCTCCACGAGCAGTACTTC. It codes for CAATSGGSLHEQYF.